Reported below is one T cell receptor beta chain. This CDR3 comprises 15 residues. V gave up 1 base and J gave up 5 bases, with 12 bases separating them. CDR1 and CDR2 from the germline V gene are SGHRS and YFSETQ. This record belongs to a study of blood T cell repertoires in COVID-19. Profiling relied on immunoSEQ multiplex PCR, and the TCRdb table lists in-frame clones only, not all of them. Counted here are about 94,000 clones, approximately 87% occurring once; the ten biggest clones make up 7% to 9%. The clonotype was recovered from a human donor with acute or convalescent COVID-19. The donor label of this sample is uncertain. Sequencing was done on a sample of peripheral blood. The rearrangement joins TRBV5-1 to TRBJ2-2; a weak D match, TRBD1 (6 bases). For the CDR3, the DNA is TGCGCCAGCAGCTTGACGGAAAGGGGGACCGGGGAGCTGTTTTTT. Its protein product is CASSLTERGTGELFF.